Listed below are T cell receptor beta chains from one sample, sequenced in a study of radiotherapy plus CTLA-4 blockade in lung cancer. TCRdb keeps only in-frame clones here, not all; method: immunoSEQ multiplex PCR. The data show about 62,000 clones, less than 85% seen once. Sequenced here: peripheral blood, sampled from a patient treated with radiotherapy plus ipilimumab. The receptors stem from a human donor with non-small cell lung cancer who had a complete response to radiotherapy plus ipilimumab. Each CDR3 is given with its conserved first and last residue. Each record gives: clone size, D gene, V gene, J gene, CDR3 DNA, CDR3 protein. The D gene is left open where the match is weak. Size is omitted from some rows. Given values are once, few, many or a class for expanded clones.

abundance: few
d_gene: -
v_gene: TRBV6-5
j_gene: TRBJ2-7
CDR3nt: TGTGCCAGCAGTAACGCTGAGGAGCAGTACTTC
CDR3aa: CASSNAEEQYF

abundance: many
d_gene: -
v_gene: TRBV28
j_gene: TRBJ1-2
CDR3nt: TGTGCCAGCAGTTTCCGGGGAGACTATGGCTACACCTTC
CDR3aa: CASSFRGDYGYTF

abundance: -
d_gene: -
v_gene: TRBV29-1
j_gene: TRBJ2-5
CDR3nt: TGCAGCGTTGAAGATCATAACAGGCAAGAGACCCAGTACTTC
CDR3aa: CSVEDHNRQETQYF

abundance: -
d_gene: -
v_gene: TRBV30
j_gene: TRBJ2-1
CDR3nt: TGTGCCTGGAGTTACGGCCCCCGGGAGTTCTTC
CDR3aa: CAWSYGPREFF

abundance: -
d_gene: -
v_gene: TRBV2
j_gene: TRBJ2-5
CDR3nt: TGTGCCAGCAGGCGAGGGGGAGGGCCGAGGGAGACCCAGTACTTC
CDR3aa: CASRRGGGPRETQYF

abundance: -
d_gene: -
v_gene: TRBV6-5
j_gene: TRBJ1-6
CDR3nt: TGTGCCAGCAGTTACGGGGGCCGGAATGGGAATTCACCCCTCCACTTT
CDR3aa: CASSYGGRNGNSPLHF

abundance: -
d_gene: TRBD1
v_gene: TRBV7-9
j_gene: TRBJ2-1
CDR3nt: TGTGCCAGCAGCGCTACAGGGGTGAATGAGCAGTTCTTC
CDR3aa: CASSATGVNEQFF

abundance: -
d_gene: -
v_gene: TRBV7-2
j_gene: TRBJ2-7
CDR3nt: TGTGCCAGCAGCTTATATACGGAGTCCTACGAGCAGTACTTC
CDR3aa: CASSLYTESYEQYF

abundance: -
d_gene: -
v_gene: TRBV7-2
j_gene: TRBJ2-1
CDR3nt: TGTGCCAGCAGCCCTCAATCAGGACTGTCCAATGAGCAGTTCTTC
CDR3aa: CASSPQSGLSNEQFF

abundance: -
d_gene: -
v_gene: TRBV19
j_gene: TRBJ1-1
CDR3nt: TGTGCCAGTAATGAGGCAGGGGCCTTCATGAACACTGAAGCTTTCTTT
CDR3aa: CASNEAGAFMNTEAFF

abundance: -
d_gene: TRBD1
v_gene: TRBV7-9
j_gene: TRBJ1-4
CDR3nt: TGTGCCAGCAGCGCCACCGGGACAGTGGGTACCGGAAAACTGTTTTTT
CDR3aa: CASSATGTVGTGKLFF

abundance: -
d_gene: TRBD2
v_gene: TRBV11-2
j_gene: TRBJ2-3
CDR3nt: TGTGCCAGCAGCTTTAGGCGGGGGGGCCGGGATACGCAGTATTTT
CDR3aa: CASSFRRGGRDTQYF

abundance: -
d_gene: TRBD1
v_gene: TRBV30
j_gene: TRBJ1-3
CDR3nt: TGTGCCTGGACTCTTTCGAGGGACAGGGGACACTCTGGAAACACCATATATTTT
CDR3aa: CAWTLSRDRGHSGNTIYF

abundance: -
d_gene: TRBD1
v_gene: TRBV11-2
j_gene: TRBJ1-4
CDR3nt: TGTGCCAGCAGCTCTACAGGGGGAGCTAATGAAAAACTGTTTTTT
CDR3aa: CASSSTGGANEKLFF

abundance: -
d_gene: TRBD1
v_gene: TRBV28
j_gene: TRBJ1-3
CDR3nt: TGTGCCAGCAGTTCGGCAGGGGGCGCGGACACCATATATTTT
CDR3aa: CASSSAGGADTIYF

abundance: few
d_gene: TRBD1
v_gene: TRBV30
j_gene: TRBJ1-1
CDR3nt: TGTGCCTGGAGTGTACCCTACGGGACAGCCACTGAAGCTTTCTTT
CDR3aa: CAWSVPYGTATEAFF

abundance: -
d_gene: -
v_gene: TRBV4-2
j_gene: TRBJ2-3
CDR3nt: TGTGCCAGCAGCCAAGTTCGGGGAGGGGGGTCGTCAGGTCCGCAGTATTTT
CDR3aa: CASSQVRGGGSSGPQYF

abundance: -
d_gene: TRBD1
v_gene: TRBV6-1
j_gene: TRBJ2-7
CDR3nt: TGTGCCAGCAGTGCCGGGACAGGAGTACCCGAGCAGTACTTC
CDR3aa: CASSAGTGVPEQYF

abundance: -
d_gene: TRBD1
v_gene: TRBV4-3
j_gene: TRBJ2-7
CDR3nt: TGCGCCAGCAGCCAAGCGCCCACAGGGGGATCCTACGAGCAGTACTTC
CDR3aa: CASSQAPTGGSYEQYF

abundance: few
d_gene: -
v_gene: TRBV2
j_gene: TRBJ1-5
CDR3nt: TGTGCCAGCAGTGAAGGAACAGGTAGCAATCAGCCCCAGCATTTT
CDR3aa: CASSEGTGSNQPQHF

abundance: -
d_gene: -
v_gene: TRBV18
j_gene: TRBJ1-1
CDR3nt: TGTGCCAGCTCACCATTCGAGCGGGCAGTCATGAACACTGAAGCTTTCTTT
CDR3aa: CASSPFERAVMNTEAFF

abundance: -
d_gene: TRBD2
v_gene: TRBV2
j_gene: TRBJ2-5
CDR3nt: TGTGCCAGCAGAGACACCGGGACTACCCAAGAGACCCAGTACTTC
CDR3aa: CASRDTGTTQETQYF

abundance: -
d_gene: -
v_gene: TRBV7-9
j_gene: TRBJ2-5
CDR3nt: TGTGCCAGCACGGACAGATACCAAGAGACCCAGTACTTC
CDR3aa: CASTDRYQETQYF

abundance: -
d_gene: TRBD2
v_gene: TRBV11-3
j_gene: TRBJ2-1
CDR3nt: TGTGCCAGCAGCTTAGGTGCGGGAGGAACCAATGAGCAGTTCTTC
CDR3aa: CASSLGAGGTNEQFF

abundance: few
d_gene: -
v_gene: TRBV2
j_gene: TRBJ2-1
CDR3nt: TGTGCCAGCAGAAGGGGGAGCTCCTACAATGAGCAGTTCTTC
CDR3aa: CASRRGSSYNEQFF

abundance: once
d_gene: TRBD1
v_gene: TRBV19
j_gene: TRBJ1-2
CDR3nt: TGTGCCAGTAGTATCTCCGGGACAGGGGATCGGAACTATGGCTACACCTTC
CDR3aa: CASSISGTGDRNYGYTF

abundance: -
d_gene: -
v_gene: TRBV18
j_gene: TRBJ2-7
CDR3nt: TGTGCCAGCTCACCAAGCGTCGCCGGGGAGCAGTACTTC
CDR3aa: CASSPSVAGEQYF

abundance: once
d_gene: TRBD2
v_gene: TRBV28
j_gene: TRBJ2-1
CDR3nt: TGTGCCAGCAGCCCCCTGCTAGCGGGAGCTGATGAGCAGTTCTTC
CDR3aa: CASSPLLAGADEQFF

abundance: -
d_gene: -
v_gene: TRBV30
j_gene: TRBJ1-3
CDR3nt: TGTGCCTGGAGTGCCTGGACAGCCTCTGGAAACACCATATATTTT
CDR3aa: CAWSAWTASGNTIYF

abundance: -
d_gene: TRBD1
v_gene: TRBV5-1
j_gene: TRBJ1-4
CDR3nt: TGCGCCAGCAGCTTGGAGGGACAGGCTAATGAAAAACTGTTTTTT
CDR3aa: CASSLEGQANEKLFF

abundance: -
d_gene: TRBD2
v_gene: TRBV4-1
j_gene: TRBJ2-1
CDR3nt: TGCGCCAGCAGCCAAGAATGGCTAGCGGGAGAGCAGTTCTTC
CDR3aa: CASSQEWLAGEQFF

abundance: -
d_gene: TRBD1
v_gene: TRBV6-6
j_gene: TRBJ2-7
CDR3nt: TGTGCCAGCAGGGCGACCGGGACAGGGAGTTACGAGCAGTACTTC
CDR3aa: CASRATGTGSYEQYF

abundance: -
d_gene: -
v_gene: TRBV5-1
j_gene: TRBJ2-2
CDR3nt: TGCGCCAGCAGCTTGGGCGTAGCGAACACCGGGGAGCTGTTTTTT
CDR3aa: CASSLGVANTGELFF

abundance: -
d_gene: TRBD2
v_gene: TRBV5-1
j_gene: TRBJ2-3
CDR3nt: TGCGCCAGCAGCTTGTCACAGCGGGGGGATACGCAGTATTTT
CDR3aa: CASSLSQRGDTQYF

abundance: -
d_gene: -
v_gene: TRBV28
j_gene: TRBJ1-3
CDR3nt: TGTGCCAGCAGTTTGGGGGGGAGCCGGGGAAACACCATATATTTT
CDR3aa: CASSLGGSRGNTIYF

abundance: -
d_gene: -
v_gene: TRBV28
j_gene: TRBJ1-2
CDR3nt: TGTGCCAGCAGTTCGCGGGGCTATGGCTACACCTTC
CDR3aa: CASSSRGYGYTF

abundance: -
d_gene: -
v_gene: TRBV29-1
j_gene: TRBJ2-1
CDR3nt: TGCAGCGTTGGCCCGGTCGTCTCCTACAATGAGCAGTTCTTC
CDR3aa: CSVGPVVSYNEQFF

abundance: -
d_gene: -
v_gene: TRBV2
j_gene: TRBJ2-5
CDR3nt: TGTGCCAGCAGTCCTGGGGGCAGGGGTTTGTACTTC
CDR3aa: CASSPGGRGLYF

abundance: -
d_gene: -
v_gene: TRBV10-1
j_gene: TRBJ1-5
CDR3nt: TGCGCCAGAAGACGGGGGAGCAATCAGCCCCAGCATTTT
CDR3aa: CARRRGSNQPQHF

abundance: -
d_gene: TRBD1
v_gene: TRBV7-2
j_gene: TRBJ1-1
CDR3nt: TGTGCCAGCAGCTTAACCAGGACAGGGGACACTGAAGCTTTCTTT
CDR3aa: CASSLTRTGDTEAFF

abundance: -
d_gene: TRBD1
v_gene: TRBV5-1
j_gene: TRBJ2-2
CDR3nt: TGCGCCAGCAGCCTTGGACAGGGCGTCGGGGAGCTGTTTTTT
CDR3aa: CASSLGQGVGELFF

abundance: -
d_gene: TRBD1
v_gene: TRBV28
j_gene: TRBJ1-2
CDR3nt: TGTGCCAGCAGTGCCCAGGGGGGTTACTATGGCTACACCTTC
CDR3aa: CASSAQGGYYGYTF

abundance: -
d_gene: TRBD1
v_gene: TRBV5-1
j_gene: TRBJ1-2
CDR3nt: TGCGCCAGCAGCCCCCAGACAGGGTTGAACTATGGCTACACCTTC
CDR3aa: CASSPQTGLNYGYTF

abundance: -
d_gene: -
v_gene: TRBV7-9
j_gene: TRBJ1-1
CDR3nt: TGTGCCAGCAGCTTCGGGGGTGGGGGAACTGAAGCTTTCTTT
CDR3aa: CASSFGGGGTEAFF

abundance: -
d_gene: TRBD1
v_gene: TRBV5-1
j_gene: TRBJ1-2
CDR3nt: TGTGCCAGCAGCCACGTTGACAGGGCGGCTGGCTACACCTTC
CDR3aa: CASSHVDRAAGYTF

abundance: -
d_gene: TRBD2
v_gene: TRBV5-4
j_gene: TRBJ2-7
CDR3nt: TGTGCCAGCAGCCGACCGTCGGGACTAGGCTACGAGCAGTACTTC
CDR3aa: CASSRPSGLGYEQYF

abundance: -
d_gene: TRBD1
v_gene: TRBV7-2
j_gene: TRBJ1-1
CDR3nt: TGTGCCAGCAGCCTAAGGACAGGGAACACTGAAGCTTTCTTT
CDR3aa: CASSLRTGNTEAFF

abundance: -
d_gene: -
v_gene: TRBV27
j_gene: TRBJ2-1
CDR3nt: TGTGCCAGCAGTTTAAGTCAGGGTTTGAATGAGCAGTTCTTC
CDR3aa: CASSLSQGLNEQFF